This T cell receptor beta chain was recovered during a study of cytomegalovirus exposure and HLA in healthy donors. Study results and caveats: With DRB1 most and HLA-C fewest, TCR association rates differed between HLA loci in a later analysis. In an earlier analysis, in some 540 donors, most V segments appeared productive either ~90% or ~30% of the time.

Per germline, CDR1 LGHNT and CDR2 FRNRAP. The ends were cut back, 3 bases at V and 9 bases at J, with 11 bases in the middle. The CDR3 runs to 12 residues. Notes on this clone: Its antigen is as yet unknown.

60 Vbeta and 13 Jbeta primers were used in PCR. In the source study's methods: Roughly 80 million unique TCR beta chains, 10 million to 14 million shared, were counted in a later analysis. Profiling relied on immunoSEQ multiplex PCR, and the TCRdb table lists in-frame clones only, not all of them. V and J calls and clone size are copied from that table; D and trimming were computed from the DNA. The table has some 200,000 clones, over 75% seen once. This TCR derives from a man younger than 35 in good health and CMV-seronegative. V and J are TRBV12-5 and TRBJ1-1, with a possible D match to TRBD1 (5 bases). Sequencing input: PBMCs. This CDR3 reads CASGLDDSKAFF. For the CDR3, the DNA is TGTGCTAGTGGTTTAGATGACAGTAAAGCTTTCTTT. Based on the CDR3 plus reference TRBV12-5 and TRBJ1-1, the full variable domain is DARVTQTPRHKVTEMGQEVTMRCQPILGHNTVFWYRQTMMQGLELLAYFRNRAPLDDSGMPKDRFSAEMPDATLATLKIQPSEPRDSAVYFCASGLDDSKAFFGQGTRLTVV.